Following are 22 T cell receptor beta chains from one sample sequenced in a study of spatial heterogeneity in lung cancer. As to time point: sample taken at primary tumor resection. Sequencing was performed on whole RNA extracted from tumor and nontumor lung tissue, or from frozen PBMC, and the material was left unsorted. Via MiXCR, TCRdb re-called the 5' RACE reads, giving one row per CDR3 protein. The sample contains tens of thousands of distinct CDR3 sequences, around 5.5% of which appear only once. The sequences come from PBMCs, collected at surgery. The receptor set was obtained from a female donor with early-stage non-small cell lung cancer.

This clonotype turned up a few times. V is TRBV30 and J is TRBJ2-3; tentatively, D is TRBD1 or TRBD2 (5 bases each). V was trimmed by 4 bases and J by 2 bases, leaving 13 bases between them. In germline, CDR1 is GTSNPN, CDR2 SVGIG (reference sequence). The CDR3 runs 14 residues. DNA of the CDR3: TGTGCCTGGACCGTCTGGGACCCCACAGATACGCAGTATTTT. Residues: CAWTVWDPTDTQYF.

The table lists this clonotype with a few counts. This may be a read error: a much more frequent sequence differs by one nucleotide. In nucleotides, the CDR3 is TGCGCCAGCAGCCCCGGAGGCAAGCAGCCCCAGCATTTT. It specifies CASSPGGKQPQHF. V and J are TRBV4-3 and TRBJ1-5; no clear D. CDR3 length equals 13 residues. Per the germline V gene, CDR1 is LGHNA and CDR2 is YSLEER.

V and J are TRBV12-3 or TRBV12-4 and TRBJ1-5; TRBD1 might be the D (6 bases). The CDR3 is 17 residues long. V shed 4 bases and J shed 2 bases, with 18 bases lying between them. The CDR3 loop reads CASSSAGTPYGNQPQHF. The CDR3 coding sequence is TGTGCCAGCAGTTCCGCCGGGACACCTTATGGCAATCAGCCCCAGCATTTT.

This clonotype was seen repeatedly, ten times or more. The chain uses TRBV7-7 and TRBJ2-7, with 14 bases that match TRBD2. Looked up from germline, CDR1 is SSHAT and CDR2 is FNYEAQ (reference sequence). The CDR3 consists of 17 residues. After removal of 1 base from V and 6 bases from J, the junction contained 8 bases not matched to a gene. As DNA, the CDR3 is TGTGCCAGCAGCTTAGTCGCCGGGACTAGCGGGGGATCCGAGCAGTACTTC. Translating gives CASSLVAGTSGGSEQYF.

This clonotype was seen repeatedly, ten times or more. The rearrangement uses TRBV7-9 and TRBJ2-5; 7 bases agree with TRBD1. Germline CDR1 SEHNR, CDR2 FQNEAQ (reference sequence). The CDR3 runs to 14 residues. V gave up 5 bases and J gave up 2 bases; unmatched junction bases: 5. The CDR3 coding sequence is TGTGCCAGCAGCGAAAGGGGACAGCAAGAGACCCAGTACTTC. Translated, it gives CASSERGQQETQYF.

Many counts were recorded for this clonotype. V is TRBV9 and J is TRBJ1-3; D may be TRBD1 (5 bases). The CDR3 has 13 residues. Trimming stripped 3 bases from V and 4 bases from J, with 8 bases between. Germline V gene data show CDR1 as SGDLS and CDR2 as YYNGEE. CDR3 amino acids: CASSADSGNTIYF. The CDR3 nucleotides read TGTGCCAGCAGCGCCGACAGCGGAAACACCATATATTTT. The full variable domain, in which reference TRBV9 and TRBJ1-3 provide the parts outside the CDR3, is DSGVTQTPKHLITATGQRVTLRCSPRSGDLSVYWYQQSLDQGLQFLIQYYNGEERAKGNILERFSAQQFPDLHSELNLSSLELGDSALYFCASSADSGNTIYFGEGSWLTVV.

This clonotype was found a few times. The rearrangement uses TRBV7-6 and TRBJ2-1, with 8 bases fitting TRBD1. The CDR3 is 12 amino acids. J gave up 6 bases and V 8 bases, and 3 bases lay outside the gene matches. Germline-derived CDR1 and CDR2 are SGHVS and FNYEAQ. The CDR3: CASQGASNEQFF. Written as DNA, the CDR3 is TGTGCCAGCCAGGGGGCCTCCAATGAGCAGTTCTTC.

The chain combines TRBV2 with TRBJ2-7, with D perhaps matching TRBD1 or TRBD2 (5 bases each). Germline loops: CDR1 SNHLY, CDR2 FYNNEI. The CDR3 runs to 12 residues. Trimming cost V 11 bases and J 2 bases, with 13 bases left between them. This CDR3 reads CAGRDPPYEQYF. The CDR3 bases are TGTGCCGGACGGGACCCCCCCTACGAGCAGTACTTC.

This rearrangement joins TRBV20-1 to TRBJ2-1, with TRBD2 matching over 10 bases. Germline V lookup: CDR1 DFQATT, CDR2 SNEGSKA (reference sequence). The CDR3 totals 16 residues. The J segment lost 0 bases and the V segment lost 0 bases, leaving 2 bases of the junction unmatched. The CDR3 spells CSAREVAGGSYNEQFF. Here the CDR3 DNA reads TGCAGTGCTAGAGAGGTAGCGGGGGGCTCCTACAATGAGCAGTTCTTC.

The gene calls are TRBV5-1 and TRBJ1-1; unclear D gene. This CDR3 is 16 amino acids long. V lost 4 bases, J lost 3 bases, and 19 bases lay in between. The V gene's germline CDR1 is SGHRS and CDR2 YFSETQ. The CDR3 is CASSQTPRTAHTEAFF. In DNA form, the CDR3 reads TGCGCCAGCAGCCAAACCCCCCGGACGGCGCACACTGAAGCTTTCTTT. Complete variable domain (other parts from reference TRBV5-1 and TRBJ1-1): KAGVTQTPRYLIKTRGQQVTLSCSPISGHRSVSWYQQTPGQGLQFLFEYFSETQRNKGNFPGRFSGRQFSNSRSEMNVSTLELGDSALYLCASSQTPRTAHTEAFFGQGTRLTVV.

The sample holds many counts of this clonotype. As DNA, the CDR3 is TGTGCCAGCACCCCTAGCGGGGGGGCCGGAGGCGAGCAGTACTTC. Translation: CASTPSGGAGGEQYF. This rearrangement joins TRBV6-1 to TRBJ2-7; TRBD2 matches 12 bases. Germline V gives CDR1 MNHNS, CDR2 SASEGT. The CDR3 has 15 amino acids. V lost 7 bases to trimming and J lost 6 bases; unmatched junction nucleotides: 10.

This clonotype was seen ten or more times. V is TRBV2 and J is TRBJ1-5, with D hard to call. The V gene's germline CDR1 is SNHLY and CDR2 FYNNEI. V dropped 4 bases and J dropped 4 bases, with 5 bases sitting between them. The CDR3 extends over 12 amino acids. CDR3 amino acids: CASSAFNQPQHF. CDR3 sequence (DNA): TGTGCCAGCAGTGCGTTTAATCAGCCCCAGCATTTT.

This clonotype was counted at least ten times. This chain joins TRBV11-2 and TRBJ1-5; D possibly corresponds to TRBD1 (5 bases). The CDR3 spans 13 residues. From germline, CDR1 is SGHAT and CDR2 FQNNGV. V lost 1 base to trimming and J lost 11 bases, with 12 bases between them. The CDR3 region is CASSLAGERAQHF. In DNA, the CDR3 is TGTGCCAGCAGCTTAGCGGGGGAACGAGCCCAGCATTTT.

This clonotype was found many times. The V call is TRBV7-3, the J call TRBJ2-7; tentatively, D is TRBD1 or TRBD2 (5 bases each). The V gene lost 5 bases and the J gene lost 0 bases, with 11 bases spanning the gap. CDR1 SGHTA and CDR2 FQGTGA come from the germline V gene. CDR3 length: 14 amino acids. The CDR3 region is CASSPTGTSYEQYF. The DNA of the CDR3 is TGTGCCAGCAGCCCTACCGGGACCTCCTACGAGCAGTACTTC.

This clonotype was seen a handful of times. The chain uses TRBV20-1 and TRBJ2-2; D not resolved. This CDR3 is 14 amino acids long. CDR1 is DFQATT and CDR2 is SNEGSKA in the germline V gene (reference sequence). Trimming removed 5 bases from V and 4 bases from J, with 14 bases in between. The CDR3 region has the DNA TGCAGTGCTGAGGATTCGTTAGCCACCGGGGAGCTGTTTTTT. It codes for CSAEDSLATGELFF.

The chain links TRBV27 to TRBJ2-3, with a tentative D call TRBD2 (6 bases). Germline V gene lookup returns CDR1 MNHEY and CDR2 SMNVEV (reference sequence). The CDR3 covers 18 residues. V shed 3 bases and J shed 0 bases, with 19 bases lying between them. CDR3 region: CASSLYSGRILSTDTQYF. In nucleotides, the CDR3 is TGTGCCAGCAGTTTGTATAGTGGGAGGATTCTAAGCACAGATACGCAGTATTTT.

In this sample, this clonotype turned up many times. CDR3 residues: CASSYPRQGQYQPQHF. The CDR3 nucleotides are TGTGCCAGCAGTTACCCGAGACAGGGACAATATCAGCCCCAGCATTTT. This chain joins TRBV6-6 and TRBJ1-5, with 7 bases aligning to TRBD1. CDR1 is MNHNY and CDR2 is SVGAGI in the germline V gene (reference sequence). Losses at the gene ends were 2 bases for V and 5 bases for J; bases not matched to a gene: 9. This CDR3 is 16 amino acids long.

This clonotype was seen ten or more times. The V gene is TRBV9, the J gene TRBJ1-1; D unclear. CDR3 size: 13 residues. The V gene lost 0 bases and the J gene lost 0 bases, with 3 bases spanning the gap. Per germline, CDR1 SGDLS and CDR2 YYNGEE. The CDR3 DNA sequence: TGTGCCAGCAGCGTAGTTATGAACACTGAAGCTTTCTTT. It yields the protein CASSVVMNTEAFF.

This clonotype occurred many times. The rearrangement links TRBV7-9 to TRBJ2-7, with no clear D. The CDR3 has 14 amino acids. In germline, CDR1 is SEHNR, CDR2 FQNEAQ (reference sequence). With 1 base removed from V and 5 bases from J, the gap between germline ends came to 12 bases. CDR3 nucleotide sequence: TGTGCCAGCAGCTTAGGATTATCTTCCGACGAGCAGTACTTC. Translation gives CASSLGLSSDEQYF.

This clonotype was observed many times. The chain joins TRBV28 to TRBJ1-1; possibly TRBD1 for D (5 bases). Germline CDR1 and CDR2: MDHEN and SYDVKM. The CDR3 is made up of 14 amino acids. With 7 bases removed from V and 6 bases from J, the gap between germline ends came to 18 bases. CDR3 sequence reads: CASTPAARGPEAFF. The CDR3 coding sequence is TGTGCCAGCACCCCGGCCGCTCGGGGCCCTGAAGCTTTCTTT.

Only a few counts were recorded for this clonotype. The CDR3 nucleotides are TGTGCCAGCAGCTTAGAATCGGGACTAGCGGGTGAGACCCAGTACTTC. Amino acid sequence: CASSLESGLAGETQYF. This sequence joins TRBV11-2 and TRBJ2-5, with TRBD2 matching 12 bases. Trimming took 0 bases from V and 5 from J; bases not matched to a gene: 4. The germline gives CDR1 SGHAT, CDR2 FQNNGV. The CDR3 has 16 amino acids.

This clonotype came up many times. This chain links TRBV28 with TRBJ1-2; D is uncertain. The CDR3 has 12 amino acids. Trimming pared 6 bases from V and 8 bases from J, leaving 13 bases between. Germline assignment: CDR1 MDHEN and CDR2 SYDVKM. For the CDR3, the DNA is TGTGCCAGCAGCTCGGGCAGGTTCGGCTACACCTTC. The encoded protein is CASSSGRFGYTF.